A single sample is the source of the 3 T cell receptor beta chains below, sequenced in a study of CD4 T cells in relation to SARS-CoV-2 and coronaviruses. Assay used: immunoSEQ multiplex PCR; TCRdb lists only in-frame clones, some missing. Of 9,500 to 12,000 clones in the sample, about 81% were seen once. Their antigens remain unidentified. CD4+ T cells from unexposed donors were obtained before the COVID-19 pandemic (2011-2018). The cells were cultured for about ten days before CD4+ T cells were isolated. Material: CD4+ T cells from PBMCs, cultured in vitro. The receptors come from a human donor in good health.

The chain has TRBV6-5 and TRBJ2-3; 7 nucleotides line up with TRBD2. V was pared by 6 bases and J by 2 bases, with 5 bases of the junction left unmatched. Germline V gives CDR1 MNHEY, CDR2 SVGAGI. CDR3 length: 14 amino acids. The CDR3 region is CASRSGAATDTQYF. As DNA, the CDR3 is TGTGCCAGCAGGAGCGGGGCAGCCACAGATACGCAGTATTTT.

V gene TRBV5-1 combines with J gene TRBJ2-1; D gene ambiguous. V was pared by 1 base and J by 6 bases, with 11 bases between. CDR1 and CDR2 (germline): SGHRS, YFSETQ. The CDR3 runs to 14 residues. The CDR3 protein is CASSLFDGTNEQFF. DNA for the CDR3: TGCGCCAGCAGCTTGTTCGACGGAACCAATGAGCAGTTCTTC.

This rearrangement joins TRBV7-2 to TRBJ1-6; no reliable D call. The V and J ends lost 5 bases and 5 bases respectively, with 13 bases between them. The CDR3 spans 15 residues. CDR1 is SGHTA and CDR2 is FQGNSA in the germline V gene. DNA of the CDR3: TGTGCCAGCAGCCCGAGGTCAGGAGATAATTCACCCCTCCACTTT. It specifies CASSPRSGDNSPLHF.